This TCR beta chain was retrieved from a study of blood T cells in healthy people across ages. Together with a sample-barcoded 5' primer, a J-beta primer mix was included in a second PCR lasting about 7 to 11 cycles. Each cDNA molecule was tagged by a template-switch adaptor with 12 random nucleotides. All samples yielded 3 million or more CDR3-containing paired-end reads. TCRdb recomputed calls from the 5' RACE reads with MiXCR, one row per CDR3 protein. The sample records approximately 790,000 distinct CDR3 sequences, 62% being singletons. V lost 3 bases, J lost 6 bases, and 3 bases stayed unmatched. Germline-derived CDR1 and CDR2 are DFQATT and SNEGSKA (reference sequence). The CDR3 has 14 residues.

The V and J genes are TRBV20-1 and TRBJ2-5; TRBD2 agrees at 14 bases. The sequenced material came from blood. This clonotype was obtained from a man aged 30 to 45 in good health. CDR3 sequence: CSARGLAGEKTQYF. The CDR3 DNA reads as TGCAGTGCTAGGGGACTAGCGGGGGAGAAGACCCAGTACTTC.